This record covers a single TCR beta chain. Its antigen specificity is not known. Base-call qualities are not available, and no considerably larger clone is one nucleotide away. CDR1 and CDR2 (SGHTA, FQGNSA) derive from the germline V gene. The CDR3, cysteine through phenylalanine, is 17 amino acids long. The only DNA kept is the CDR3, 51 bases in frame from the first base. V loses 5 bases, J loses 0 bases, and the germline ends lie 17 bases apart. The sample belongs to a study of blood T cell repertoires in COVID-19 (TCRdb year 2020). Some background on the complete study: Samples from collaborators originated in the United States, Italy and Spain and spanned both the acute and convalescent phases of COVID-19. The material from the prospective study consisted of cDNA or gDNA derived from T cells, B-cell-depleted T cells, or PBMCs. Deeply sampled blood TCRbeta repertoires from subjects exposed to, actively infected with, or recovered from COVID-19 were included in the dataset. The repertoires were made available in a free public database intended to serve as a resource for research on the immune response to SARS-CoV-2. The samples were drawn from two sources: the first 160 participants of the ongoing ImmuneRACE study, and 1,200 or so subjects contributed by 6 global collaborators. Nearly every sample came with metadata listing a de-identified subject ID, COVID-19 status, age in years and sex. Where HLA class I and class II types were available, the types were taken from metadata supplied by the sample provider, not from assay-based typing. The paper's findings and limits, for the study overall: Clinical and demographic metadata were provided uncurated, with the amount varying by source and participant.

In Seattle, one collaborating source enrolled patients while the infection was active and tracked those patients longitudinally over the course of disease. Each collaborating institution followed its own protocols to collect whole blood in K2EDTA tubes. For TCRbeta analysis, collaborators shipped samples as frozen whole blood, isolated PBMCs, or DNA extracted from either of those sample types. TCRbeta CDR3 regions were amplified from genomic DNA by means of the immunoSEQ Assay, a bias-controlled multiplex PCR. The published analysis was carried out like this. The number of nucleated cells in each sample was estimated from the amplification of reference gene primers within the assay. To quantify the absolute abundance of each unique TCRbeta CDR3 rearrangement, sequence reads were collapsed and filtered. For each sample, productive Simpson clonality was calculated as the square root of Simpson's diversity index across productive rearrangements. As stored in TCRdb, this immuneACCESS dataset retains in-frame rearrangements with V and J assigned. A fraction of the clones does not appear; measured against another copy, unresolved V genes explain less than half of the discrepancy, and the remainder lacks a known reason. V and J calls and clone size come straight from that table; D and trimming were deduced from the DNA. Recorded for this sample are roughly 300,000 clones; 90% to 95% of them occurred a single time. 2.2% of the sample rests with the top ten.

Sequencing was done on a sample of peripheral blood. The TCR sequence derives from a young woman with COVID-19, enrolled during active disease. In this chain, TRBV7-2 is recombined with TRBJ1-3; possibly the D gene is TRBD1, per 6 matching bases. The bases are TGTGCCAGCAGCCTAGGGGGGGGCTTTAGCTCTGGAAACACCATATATTTT. This is translated as CASSLGGGFSSGNTIYF.